This T cell receptor beta chain was profiled in a study of T cell responses to AZD1222 COVID-19 vaccine. General study points: When two AZD1222 doses had been given, Spike-specific TCR breadth and depth rose. Repertoires were collected only later (after the peak T cell response had occurred). Mapped onto spike, vaccine-associated CD4 TCRs spanned it and were dominant at 160-218 and 743-854.

Looked up from germline, CDR1 is MNHEY and CDR2 is SVGAGI. Trimming stripped 2 bases from V and 1 base from J, with 9 bases between. The CDR3 contains 15 residues. Concerning this clone itself: Antigen specificity is unknown.

Using immunoSEQ multiplex PCR, the repertoire was profiled, and TCRdb retains in-frame clones only, with some absent. Among hundreds of thousands of clones listed, roughly 91% were seen once. The chain has TRBV6-5 and TRBJ1-3; no definite D call. The specimen comprised peripheral blood, sampled on day 0 of MenACWY control vaccination. This TCR derives from an adult in good health. CDR3 protein: CASSYRGRSGNTIYF. The CDR3, as DNA: TGTGCCAGCAGTTACCGAGGGCGGTCTGGAAACACCATATATTTT.